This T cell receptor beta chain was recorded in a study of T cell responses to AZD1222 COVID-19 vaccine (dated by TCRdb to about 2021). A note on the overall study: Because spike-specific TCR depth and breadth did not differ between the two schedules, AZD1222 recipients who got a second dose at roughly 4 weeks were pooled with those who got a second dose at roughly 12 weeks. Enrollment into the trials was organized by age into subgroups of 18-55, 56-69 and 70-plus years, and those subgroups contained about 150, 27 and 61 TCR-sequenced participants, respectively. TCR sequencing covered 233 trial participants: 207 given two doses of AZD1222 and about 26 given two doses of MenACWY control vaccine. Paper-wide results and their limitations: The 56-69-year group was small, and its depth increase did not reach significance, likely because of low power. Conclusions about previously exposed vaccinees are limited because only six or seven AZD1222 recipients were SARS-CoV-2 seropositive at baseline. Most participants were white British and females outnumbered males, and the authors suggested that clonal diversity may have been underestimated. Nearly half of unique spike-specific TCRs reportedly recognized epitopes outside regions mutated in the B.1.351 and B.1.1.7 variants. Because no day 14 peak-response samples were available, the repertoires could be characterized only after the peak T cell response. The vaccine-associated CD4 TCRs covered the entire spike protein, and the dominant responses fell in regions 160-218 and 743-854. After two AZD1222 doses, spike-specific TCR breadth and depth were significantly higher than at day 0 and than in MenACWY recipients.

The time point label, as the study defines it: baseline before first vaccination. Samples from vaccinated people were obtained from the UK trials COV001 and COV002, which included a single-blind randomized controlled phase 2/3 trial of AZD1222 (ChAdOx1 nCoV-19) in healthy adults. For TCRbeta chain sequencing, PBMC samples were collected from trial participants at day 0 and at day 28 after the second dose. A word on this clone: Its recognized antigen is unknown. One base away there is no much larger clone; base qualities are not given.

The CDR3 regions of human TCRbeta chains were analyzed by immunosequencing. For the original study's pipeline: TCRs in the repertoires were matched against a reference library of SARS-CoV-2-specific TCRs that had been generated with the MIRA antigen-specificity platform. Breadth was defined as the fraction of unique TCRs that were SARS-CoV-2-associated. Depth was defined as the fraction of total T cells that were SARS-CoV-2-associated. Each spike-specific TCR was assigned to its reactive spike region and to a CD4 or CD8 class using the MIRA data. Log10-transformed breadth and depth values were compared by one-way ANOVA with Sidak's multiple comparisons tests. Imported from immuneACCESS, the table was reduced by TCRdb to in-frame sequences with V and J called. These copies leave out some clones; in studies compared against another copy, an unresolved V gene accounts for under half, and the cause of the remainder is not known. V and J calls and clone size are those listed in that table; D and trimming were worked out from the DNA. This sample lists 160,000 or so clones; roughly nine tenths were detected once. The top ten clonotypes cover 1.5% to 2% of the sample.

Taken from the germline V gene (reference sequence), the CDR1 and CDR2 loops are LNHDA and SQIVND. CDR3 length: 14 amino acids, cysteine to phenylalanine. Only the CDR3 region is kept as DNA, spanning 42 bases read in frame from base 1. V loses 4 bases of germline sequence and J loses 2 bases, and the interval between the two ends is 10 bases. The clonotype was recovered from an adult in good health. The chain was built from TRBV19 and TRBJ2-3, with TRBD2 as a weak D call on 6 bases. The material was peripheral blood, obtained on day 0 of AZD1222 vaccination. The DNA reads TGTGCCAGTAGTACCCGGACTACCACAGATACGCAGTATTTT. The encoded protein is CASSTRTTTDTQYF.